This T cell receptor (beta chain) is from a study of T cells in Graves' hyperthyroidism and ophthalmopathy. The study, taken as a whole, reports: It was a median around 6 months before onset that the model predicted ophthalmopathy.

Among the patients, aged 18 to 65, hyperthyroidism was newly diagnosed and had lasted under 2 months. There were TCR beta CDR3 regions amplified from RNA transcripts. The TCR CDR3 was amplified in a first-round RT-PCR using the HTBI primer set. TCRdb itself ran the multiplex PCR reads through MiXCR, one entry per CDR3 protein. In the table there are about 620,000 distinct CDR3 sequences, 15% to 20% of which are singletons. In its sample, this clonotype was seen a few times. Its antigen is currently unknown. Germline V gene sequence: CDR1 ENHRY, CDR2 SYGVKD. With V trimmed by 7 bases and J by 5 bases, 8 bases remained unmatched. The CDR3 runs to 15 residues.

The rearrangement joins TRBV10-3 to TRBJ2-3; 11 nucleotides match TRBD2. The clonotype was recovered from a woman between 25 and 40 years old with Graves' hyperthyroidism. Source material: blood. CDR3 residues: CAITTSGRGGDTQYF. CDR3 DNA sequence: TGTGCCATCACTACTAGCGGGAGAGGGGGAGATACGCAGTATTTT.